This T cell receptor beta chain originates from a study of shared clonotypes between healthy human individuals. Germline CDR1 reads MNHEY; CDR2 reads SVGAGI. The CDR3 loop spans 15 amino acids. V lost 6 bases and J 1 base, leaving 14 bases between the germline ends. The study ran the assay at deep level. Sequencing used immunoSEQ multiplex PCR; TCRdb keeps in-frame clones, though not all of them. The table shows roughly 2.5 million clones, with more than 80% occurring only once. The rearrangement uses TRBV6-5 and TRBJ2-3; D might be TRBD2 (5 bases). Sequences were obtained from naive CD4+ T cells sorted from blood. The subset denotes: CD45RA+ positively selected. The clonotype originates from a man between 18 and 29 years old in good health. The CDR3 DNA follows: TGTGCCAGCAGATACACGGGGTGGGGCACAGATACGCAGTATTTT. It yields the protein CASRYTGWGTDTQYF.